This T cell receptor beta chain was captured by sequencing in a study of regulatory T cells in long-lasting Graves disease. Construction of TCR beta libraries relied on iRepertoire HTBI primers and on Arm-PCR targeting CDR3 regions. One entry per CDR3 protein results from TCRdb running MiXCR on the multiplex PCR reads. The profile covers hundreds of thousands of distinct CDR3 sequences, with under 20% appearing a single time and 15% to 20% taken by the ten largest. Losses at the gene ends were 4 bases for V and 5 bases for J; bases not matched to a gene: 5. Germline CDR1 and CDR2: MDHEN and SYDVKM. The CDR3 sequence is 17 residues long. Time point defined: newly diagnosed GD, antithyroid drugs for less than 3 months. TCR sequences were obtained from RNA taken from PBMCs. This clonotype was counted between two and nine times. The same sample was also used in a study of T cells in Graves' hyperthyroidism and ophthalmopathy.

The sequencing here drew on peripheral blood mononuclear cells (PBMCs), taken at new diagnosis, from a patient treated with antithyroid drugs. The chain uses TRBV28 and TRBJ2-1, with 16 bases aligning to TRBD2. The TCR originated in a woman between 25 and 40 years old with Graves disease. CDR3 in DNA: TGTGCCAGCAGTTCCGGGACTAGCGGGAGGGCGAACAATGAGCAGTTCTTC. This sequence encodes CASSSGTSGRANNEQFF.